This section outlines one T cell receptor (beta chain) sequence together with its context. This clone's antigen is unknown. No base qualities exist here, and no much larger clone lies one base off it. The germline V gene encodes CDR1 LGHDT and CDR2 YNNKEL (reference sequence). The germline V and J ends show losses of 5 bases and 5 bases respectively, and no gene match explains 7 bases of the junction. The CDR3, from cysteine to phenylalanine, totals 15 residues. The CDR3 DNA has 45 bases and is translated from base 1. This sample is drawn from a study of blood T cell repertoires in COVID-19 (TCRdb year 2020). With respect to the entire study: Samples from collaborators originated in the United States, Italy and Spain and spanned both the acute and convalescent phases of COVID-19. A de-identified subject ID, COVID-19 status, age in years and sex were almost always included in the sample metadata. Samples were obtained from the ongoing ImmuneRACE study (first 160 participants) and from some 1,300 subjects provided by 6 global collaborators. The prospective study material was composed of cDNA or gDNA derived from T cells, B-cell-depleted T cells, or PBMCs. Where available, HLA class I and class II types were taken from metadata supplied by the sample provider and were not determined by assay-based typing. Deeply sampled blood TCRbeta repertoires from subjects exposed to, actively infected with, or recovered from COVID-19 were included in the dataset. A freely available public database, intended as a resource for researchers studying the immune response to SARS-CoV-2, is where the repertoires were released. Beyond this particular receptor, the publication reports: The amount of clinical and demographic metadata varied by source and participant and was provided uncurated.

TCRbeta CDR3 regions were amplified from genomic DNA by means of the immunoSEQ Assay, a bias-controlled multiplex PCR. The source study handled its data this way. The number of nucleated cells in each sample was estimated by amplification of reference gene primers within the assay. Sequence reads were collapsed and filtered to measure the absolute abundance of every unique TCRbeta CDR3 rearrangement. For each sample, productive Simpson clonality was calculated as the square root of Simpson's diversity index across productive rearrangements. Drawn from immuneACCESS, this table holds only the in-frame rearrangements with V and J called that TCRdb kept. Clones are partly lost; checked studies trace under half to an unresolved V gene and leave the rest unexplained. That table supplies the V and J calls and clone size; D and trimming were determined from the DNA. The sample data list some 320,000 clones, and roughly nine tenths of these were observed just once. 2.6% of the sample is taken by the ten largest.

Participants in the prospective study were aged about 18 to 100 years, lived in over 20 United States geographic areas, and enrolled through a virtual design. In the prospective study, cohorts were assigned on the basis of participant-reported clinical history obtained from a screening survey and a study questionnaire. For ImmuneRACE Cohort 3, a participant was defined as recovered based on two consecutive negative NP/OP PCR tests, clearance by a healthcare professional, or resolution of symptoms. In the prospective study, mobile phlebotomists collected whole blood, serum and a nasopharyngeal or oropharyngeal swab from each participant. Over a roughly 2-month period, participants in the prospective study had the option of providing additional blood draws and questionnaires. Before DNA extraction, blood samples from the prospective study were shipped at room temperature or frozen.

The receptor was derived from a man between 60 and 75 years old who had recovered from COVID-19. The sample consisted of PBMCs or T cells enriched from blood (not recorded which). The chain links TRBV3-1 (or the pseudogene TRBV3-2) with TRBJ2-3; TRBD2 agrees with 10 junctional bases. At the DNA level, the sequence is TGTGCCAGCAGCTACCTAGCGGGAGTGAGAGATACGCAGTATTTT. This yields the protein CASSYLAGVRDTQYF.